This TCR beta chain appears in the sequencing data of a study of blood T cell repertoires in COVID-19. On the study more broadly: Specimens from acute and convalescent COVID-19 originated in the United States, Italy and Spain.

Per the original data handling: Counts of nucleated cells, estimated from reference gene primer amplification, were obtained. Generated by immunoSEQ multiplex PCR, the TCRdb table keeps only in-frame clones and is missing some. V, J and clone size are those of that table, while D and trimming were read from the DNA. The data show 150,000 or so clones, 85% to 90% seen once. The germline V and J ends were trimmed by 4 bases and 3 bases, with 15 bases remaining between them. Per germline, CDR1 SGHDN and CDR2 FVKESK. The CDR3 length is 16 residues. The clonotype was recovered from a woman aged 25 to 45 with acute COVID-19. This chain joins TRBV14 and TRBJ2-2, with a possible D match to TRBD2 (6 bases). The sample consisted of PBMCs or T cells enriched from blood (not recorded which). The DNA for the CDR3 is TGTGCCAGCAGCCCCCAGACTAGTTCGGACACCGGGGAGCTGTTTTTT. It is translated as CASSPQTSSDTGELFF.